Detailed here is one T cell receptor (beta chain). No cognate antigen has been identified for it. Per-base qualities were not stored, and no clone one base away is much larger. Healthy HIV-negative adults with no recently reported acute infections or vaccinations were included as donors. All donors were Caucasian adults living in Nashville, Tennessee, USA. CD4+ T cells were enriched by magnetic negative selection; naive cells were then positively selected on CD45RA, and the negative fraction formed the memory subset. Blood was collected by leukapheresis, and PBMCs were isolated by Ficoll-Histopaque density gradient centrifugation and then cryopreserved in liquid nitrogen vapor phase. Analytical flow cytometry was used to check the purity and quantity of each magnetically sorted T cell population. From each sorted fraction, genomic DNA was isolated and quantified by UV absorbance on a Nanodrop 2000c.

Between the V and J ends, shortened by 4 bases and 3 bases respectively, the junction contains 11 bases. Inclusive of the bounding cysteine and phenylalanine, the CDR3 is 15 residues long. The CDR3 DNA has 45 bases and is translated from base 1. Taken from the germline V gene, the CDR1 and CDR2 loops are SGHDT and YYEEEE. The sample is drawn from a study of shared clonotypes between healthy human individuals (dated by TCRdb to the early 2020s). Notes on the research overall: The cohort comprised a couple of women and three men aged 18 to 49 years. Different laboratories and diverse techniques were used to prepare libraries and sequence TCR repertoires, to increase sequencing depth and limit assay-specific biases. For each donor, three plates each were used for CD4 naive and CD4 memory, two plates were used for CD8 naive, and one plate was used for CD8 memory. Each donor's leukapheresis produced roughly between roughly 0.85 and 10 billion PBMCs. The study deeply sequenced blood TCR repertoires of about five healthy adults to estimate repertoire size and the extent of clonotype sharing between individuals. Here is what the overall study found, with its caveats: Larger estimated clonotype richness was generally found for naive subsets than for memory subsets. Pairwise subsampling indicated that sequencing depth was expected to affect the degree of clonotype sharing among donors. Compared with non-shared clonotypes, the clonotypes found in all four sorted-subset donors had higher generation probabilities. About 5% of naive CD4, roughly 3.5% of naive CD8, roughly 2.4% of memory CD4, and about 0.4% of memory CD8 clonotypes were shared across a few donors. Incomplete sequencing was indicated by rarefaction of sorted-subset datasets, despite the large sequencing depth. Sampling was restricted to blood, and TCR repertoires in tissue are likely to differ from TCR repertoires in blood. Because the study included only a small number of donors, the genetic and exposure-history diversity represented was limited.

Using the deep immunoSEQ assay, multiplex PCR amplified TCR CDR3 regions from genomic DNA. For each cell subset, the extracted genomic DNA was distributed evenly across all wells of several immunoSEQ 96-well plates, and each plate served as one replicate. For sorted subsets, about 200 ng genomic DNA, equal to approximately 30,000 T cell genomes, was loaded into each replicate PCR. Purified libraries were quantified with a Qubit 3.0 fluorometer, sized on a Bioanalyzer 2100, and re-quantified with the KAPA Library Quantification kit. A separate single-read 150-cycle Illumina NextSeq 550 flow cell was used to sequence each immunoSEQ 96-well plate. In the authors' own workflow: Because the immunoSEQ output included only junctional sequences and no quality scores, the filtering could not be the same as the filtering used for full-length reads. Sequences were annotated with PyIR, a Python wrapper for IgBLAST v1.9, and V/J genes and CDR3 were assigned using IMGT germline references. Reads with weak V/J assignments (E-value above 1e-6), missing CDR3, stop codons, out-of-frame junctions, or ambiguous translated residues were removed. A V3J clonotype was defined by an identical inferred V gene, J gene, and CDR3 amino acid sequence. To compute the percentage overlap between repertoires, the number of shared unique clonotypes was divided by the size of the smaller repertoire. Repertoire richness was assessed with RTK rarefaction, the Chao1 estimator, and Recon v2.1 estimates of unobserved clonotypes. OLGA was used to compute generation probabilities for all TCRbeta clonotypes that the gDNA method yielded from a few donors. Held by TCRdb, this immuneACCESS table contains in-frame sequences only and omits some clones. Under half of the omission traces to an unresolved V gene where checked; the cause of the rest is unknown. That table is the source of V, J and clone size, and D and trimming were worked out from the DNA. For this sample there are just over 2,000,000 clones; roughly 94% appear just once. The ten largest make up 0.13% of the sample.

The source material was naive CD4+ T cells sorted from blood. The label giving this sample's cell subset or site can be read as: CD45RA+ positively selected. The sequence came from a man between 18 and 29 years old in good health. The chain was built from TRBV5-6 and TRBJ1-6; D gene: possibly TRBD1, on 5 matching bases. The DNA sequence is as follows: TGTGCCAGCAGCAGGGGCCTCGGCTATAATTCACCCCTCCACTTT. Its protein is CASSRGLGYNSPLHF.